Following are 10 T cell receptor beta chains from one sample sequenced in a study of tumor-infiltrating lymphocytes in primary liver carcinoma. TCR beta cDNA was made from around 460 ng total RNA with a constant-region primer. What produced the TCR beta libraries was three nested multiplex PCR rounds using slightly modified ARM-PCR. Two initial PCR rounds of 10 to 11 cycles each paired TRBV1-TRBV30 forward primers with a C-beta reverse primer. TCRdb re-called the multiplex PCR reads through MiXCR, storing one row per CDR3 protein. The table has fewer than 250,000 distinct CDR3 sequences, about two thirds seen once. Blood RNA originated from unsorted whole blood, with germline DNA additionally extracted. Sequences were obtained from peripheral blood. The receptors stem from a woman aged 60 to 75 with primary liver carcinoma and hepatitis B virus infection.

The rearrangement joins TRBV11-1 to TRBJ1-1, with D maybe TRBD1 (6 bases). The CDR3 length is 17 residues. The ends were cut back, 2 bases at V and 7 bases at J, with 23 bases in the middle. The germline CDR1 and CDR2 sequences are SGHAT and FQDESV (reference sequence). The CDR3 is CASSLRESEFRDIEAFF. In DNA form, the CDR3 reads TGTGCCAGCAGCTTACGGGAATCAGAATTTCGGGACATTGAAGCTTTCTTT.

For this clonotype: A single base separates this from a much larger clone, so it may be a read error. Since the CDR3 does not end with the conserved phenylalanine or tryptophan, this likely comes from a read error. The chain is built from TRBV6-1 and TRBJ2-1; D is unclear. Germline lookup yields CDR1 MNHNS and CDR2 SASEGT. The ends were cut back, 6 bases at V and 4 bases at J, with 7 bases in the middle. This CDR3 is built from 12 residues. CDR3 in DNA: TGTGCCAGCAGAACACGGTACAATGAGCAGTTCTAC. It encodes CASRTRYNEQFY.

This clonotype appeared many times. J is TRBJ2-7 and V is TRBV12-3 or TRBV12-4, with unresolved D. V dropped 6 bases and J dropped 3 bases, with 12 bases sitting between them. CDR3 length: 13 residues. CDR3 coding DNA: TGTGCCAGCAGCTTAAGACATCTCTACGAGCAGTACTTC. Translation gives CASSLRHLYEQYF.

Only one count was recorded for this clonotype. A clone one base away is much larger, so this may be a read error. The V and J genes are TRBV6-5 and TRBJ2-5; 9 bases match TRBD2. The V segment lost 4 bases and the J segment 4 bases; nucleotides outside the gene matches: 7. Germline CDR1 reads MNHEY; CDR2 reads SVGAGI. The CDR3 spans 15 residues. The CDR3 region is CASSFPAGGLETQYF. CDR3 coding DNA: TGTGCCAGCAGTTTCCCAGCGGGGGGTTTAGAGACCCAGTACTTC.

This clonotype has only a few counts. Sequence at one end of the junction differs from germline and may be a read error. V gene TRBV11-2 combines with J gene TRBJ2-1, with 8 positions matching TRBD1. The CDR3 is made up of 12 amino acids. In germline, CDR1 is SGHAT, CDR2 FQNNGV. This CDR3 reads CASSLVLTGGTF. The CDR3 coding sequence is TGTGCCAGTAGCTTAGTTCTCACAGGGGGAACCTTC.

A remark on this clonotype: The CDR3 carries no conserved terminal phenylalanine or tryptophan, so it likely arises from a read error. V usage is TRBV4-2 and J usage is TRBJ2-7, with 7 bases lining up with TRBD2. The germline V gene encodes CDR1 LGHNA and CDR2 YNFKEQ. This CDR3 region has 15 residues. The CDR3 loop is CASSQSAGVSCEQYS. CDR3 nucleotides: TGTGCCAGCAGCCAATCTGCGGGGGTCTCCTGCGAGCAGTACTCC.

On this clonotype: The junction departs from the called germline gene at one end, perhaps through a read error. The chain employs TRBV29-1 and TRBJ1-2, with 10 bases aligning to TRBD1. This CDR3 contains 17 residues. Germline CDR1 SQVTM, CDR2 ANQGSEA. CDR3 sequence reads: CGVPFRRFGTGEYGYAF. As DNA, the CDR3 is TGCGGCGTTCCCTTCAGAAGATTCGGGACAGGGGAATATGGCTACGCCTTC. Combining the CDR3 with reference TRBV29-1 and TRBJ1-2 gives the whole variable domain SAVISQKPSRDICQRGTSLTIQCQVDSQVTMMFWYRQQPGQSLTLIATANQGSEATYESGFVIDKFPISRPNLTFSTLTVSNMSPEDSSIYLCGVPFRRFGTGEYGYAFGSGTRLTVV.

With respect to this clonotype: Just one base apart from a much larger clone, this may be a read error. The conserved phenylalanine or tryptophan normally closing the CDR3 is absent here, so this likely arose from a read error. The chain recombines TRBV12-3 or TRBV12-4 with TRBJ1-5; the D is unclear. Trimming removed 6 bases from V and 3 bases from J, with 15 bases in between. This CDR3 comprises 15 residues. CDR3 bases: TGTGCCAGCAGCTTGAGCGGCCGGGACAATCAGCCCCAGCATTCT. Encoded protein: CASSLSGRDNQPQHS.

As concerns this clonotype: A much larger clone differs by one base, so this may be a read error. CDR3 nucleotides: TGTGCCACCAGCCTGACCGAGGGGGAGCAGTACTTC. This codes for CATSLTEGEQYF. This chain joins TRBV5-4 and TRBJ2-7; either TRBD1 or TRBD2 may fit D (5 bases each). CDR1 is SGHNT, CDR2 YYREEE, per germline (reference sequence). The CDR3 has 12 amino acids.

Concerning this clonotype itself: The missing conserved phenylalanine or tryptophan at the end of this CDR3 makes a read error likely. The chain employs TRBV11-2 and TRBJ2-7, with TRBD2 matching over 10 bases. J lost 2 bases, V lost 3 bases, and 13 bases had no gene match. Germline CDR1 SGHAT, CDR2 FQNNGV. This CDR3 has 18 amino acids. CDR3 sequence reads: CASSFSQAGGPYPYEQYL. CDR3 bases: TGTGCCAGCAGCTTTAGCCAAGCGGGAGGGCCTTACCCCTACGAGCAGTACTTA.